Each of the 7 T cell receptor beta chains below was sequenced from the same sample in a study of T cell responses to AZD1222 COVID-19 vaccine. Generated by immunoSEQ multiplex PCR, the TCRdb table keeps only in-frame clones and is missing some. This table has some 150,000 clones, approximately 89% appearing once. The input for sequencing was peripheral blood, taken on day 0 of AZD1222 vaccination. All receptors derive from an adult in good health.

Here the CDR3 reads CASSTGAFNYGYTF. DNA for the CDR3: TGTGCCAGCAGTACAGGGGCGTTTAACTATGGCTACACCTTC. The V gene is TRBV28, the J gene TRBJ1-2; 7 bases map to TRBD1. Germline assignment: CDR1 MDHEN and CDR2 SYDVKM. CDR3 length: 14 residues. Unmatched junction bases numbered 4, after V lost 5 bases and J lost 1 base.

The chain links TRBV5-8 to TRBJ2-3; 15 bases line up with TRBD2. The CDR3 runs 19 residues. Per the germline V gene, CDR1 is SGHTS and CDR2 is YDEGEE. V lost 2 bases, J lost 6 bases, and 13 bases stayed unmatched. The CDR3 nucleotides are TGTGCCAGCAGCTTAGAGGGACTAGCGGGGGGACCGACCCGGGATACGCAGTATTTT. Protein sequence: CASSLEGLAGGPTRDTQYF.

V gene TRBV4-2 combines with J gene TRBJ1-2; TRBD1 matches 8 bases. Germline V gene sequence: CDR1 LGHNA, CDR2 YNFKEQ. This CDR3 region has 15 residues. J gave up 2 bases and V 4 bases, and 6 bases lay outside the gene matches. The CDR3 region has the DNA TGTGCCAGCAGCCCTGGGCAGGGGGCGAACTATGGCTACACCTTC. This translates into CASSPGQGANYGYTF.

This chain links TRBV11-3 with TRBJ1-1, with D unresolved. Germline CDR1 and CDR2: SGHNT and YENEEA. The V end was cut by 7 bases, the J end by 2 bases, with 2 bases between. The CDR3 spans 10 residues. The CDR3 region is CASTNTEAFF. Here the CDR3 DNA reads TGTGCCAGCACCAACACTGAAGCTTTCTTT.

This chain uses TRBV2 with TRBJ1-1; D ambiguous. V was shortened by 6 bases and J by 3 bases, with 5 bases between the two germline ends. The CDR3 extends over 11 amino acids. Germline lookup yields CDR1 SNHLY and CDR2 FYNNEI. The CDR3 protein is CASRVHTEAFF. The CDR3 DNA reads TGTGCCAGCAGGGTACACACTGAAGCTTTCTTT.

The chain carries TRBV3-1 (or the pseudogene TRBV3-2) and TRBJ1-1; no definite D call. Germline V gives CDR1 LGHDT, CDR2 YNNKEL (reference sequence). This CDR3 is 12 amino acids long. Trimming removed 5 bases at V and 8 bases at J, with 12 bases between. The CDR3: CASSRRREEAFF. In DNA form, the CDR3 reads TGTGCCAGCAGCAGACGACGGGAAGAAGCTTTCTTT.

The CDR3 loop is CASRYGHAGEKLFF. The CDR3 nucleotides read TGTGCCAGCAGATACGGACATGCGGGGGAAAAACTGTTTTTT. The J gene is TRBJ1-4, the V gene TRBV27; a possible D gene is TRBD1 (5 bases). Per the germline V gene, CDR1 is MNHEY and CDR2 is SMNVEV (reference sequence). Trimming took 6 bases from V and 8 from J, leaving 16 bases between them. The CDR3 is 14 residues long.